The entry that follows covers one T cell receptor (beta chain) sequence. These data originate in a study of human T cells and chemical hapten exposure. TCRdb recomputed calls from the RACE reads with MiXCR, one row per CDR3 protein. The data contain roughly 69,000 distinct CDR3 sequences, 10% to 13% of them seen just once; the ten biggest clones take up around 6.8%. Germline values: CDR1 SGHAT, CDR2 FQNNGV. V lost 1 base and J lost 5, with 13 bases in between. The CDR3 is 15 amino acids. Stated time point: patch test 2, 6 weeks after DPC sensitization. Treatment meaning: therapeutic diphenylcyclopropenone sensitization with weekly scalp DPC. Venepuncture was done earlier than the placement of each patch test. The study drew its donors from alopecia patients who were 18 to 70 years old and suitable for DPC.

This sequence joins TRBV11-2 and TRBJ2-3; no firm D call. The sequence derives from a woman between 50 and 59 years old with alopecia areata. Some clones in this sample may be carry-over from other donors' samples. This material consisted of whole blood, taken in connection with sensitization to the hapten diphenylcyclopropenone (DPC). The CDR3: CASSLVDRSQDTQYF. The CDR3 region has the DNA TGTGCCAGCAGCTTAGTAGACCGATCCCAAGATACGCAGTATTTT.